This is a list of T cell receptor beta chains from one sample in a study of cytomegalovirus exposure and HLA in healthy donors. Data came from immunoSEQ multiplex PCR; TCRdb stores just in-frame clones and leaves some out. The sample lists under 200,000 clones; about three quarters were seen once. The sequenced sample consisted of PBMCs. Receptors originate from a woman aged 25 to 45 in good health and CMV-seronegative. Both conserved end residues are part of each CDR3. Fields, in order: D gene, clone size, J gene, V gene, CDR3 DNA, CDR3 protein. A D gene is named only where the DNA matches it firmly. Expanded clones get a size class; other rows say once, few or many, or leave the size out.

NA,few,TRBJ2-4,TRBV30,TGTGCCTGGAGTGTCTGGCTAGCCAAAAACATTCAGTACTTC,CAWSVWLAKNIQYF
TRBD1,NA,TRBJ1-4,TRBV15,TGTGCCACCAGCAGTCACGGACAGGCCAGTGAAAAACTGTTTTTT,CATSSHGQASEKLFF
TRBD2,NA,TRBJ2-1,TRBV4-1,TGCGCCAGCAGCCAAAGGACCGCGGGGGGGTCACTCAATGAGCAGTTCTTC,CASSQRTAGGSLNEQFF
NA,NA,TRBJ2-2,TRBV5-1,TGCGCCAGCAGCTTGGGCGGCACCGGGGAGCTGTTTTTT,CASSLGGTGELFF
NA,NA,TRBJ1-3,TRBV7-2,TGTGCCAGCAGCTTACAACAGGCCTCTGGAAACACCATATATTTT,CASSLQQASGNTIYF
TRBD1,NA,TRBJ1-3,TRBV2,TGTGCCAGCAGTGTCGGGGAGGTTGGACAGGAGAGATATTTT,CASSVGEVGQERYF
NA,NA,TRBJ1-1,TRBV5-1,TGCGCCAGCAGCTTGGACAAATCAAGAGGTACTGAAGCTTTCTTT,CASSLDKSRGTEAFF
TRBD2,few,TRBJ2-7,TRBV28,TGTGCCAGCAGCCCGGGGGGGGCGACCCCCGTCTCCTACGAGCAGTACTTC,CASSPGGATPVSYEQYF
NA,NA,TRBJ2-7,TRBV11-2,TGTGCCAGCAGCCGTAGCTCCTACGAGCAGTACTTC,CASSRSSYEQYF
TRBD2,NA,TRBJ2-3,TRBV4-2,TGTGCCAGCAGCCTCCTTAGCGGGACGGCAGATACGCAGTATTTT,CASSLLSGTADTQYF
NA,few,TRBJ1-5,TRBV15,TGTGCCACCAGCAGAGATACGCGGAGCCAGCCCCAGCATTTT,CATSRDTRSQPQHF